One sample yielded the 13 T cell receptor beta chains listed below, sequenced in a study of shared clonotypes between healthy human individuals. The data were produced by immunoSEQ multiplex PCR, yet TCRdb's version contains in-frame clones alone and is incomplete. Among 300,000 to 400,000 clones, roughly 80% were seen once, and the ten largest hold 8.5% to 12%. Material: memory CD4+ T cells sorted from blood. Noted subset: CD45RA-negative fraction. The receptors shown here come from a man younger than 45 in good health.

The chain carries TRBV5-6 and TRBJ2-3; possible D gene TRBD2, 5 bases. The CDR3 is 15 residues long. Looked up from germline, CDR1 is SGHDT and CDR2 is YYEEEE. Between the trimmed V and J ends, which lost 0 bases and 2 bases, there was a span of 10 bases. CDR3 sequence reads: CASSLAGGYTDTQYF. The CDR3 DNA follows: TGTGCCAGCAGCTTGGCCGGAGGATACACAGATACGCAGTATTTT. Full variable domain (missing parts from reference TRBV5-6 and TRBJ2-3): DAGVTQSPTHLIKTRGQQVTLRCSPKSGHDTVSWYQQALGQGPQFIFQYYEEEERQRGNFPDRFSGHQFPNYSSELNVNALLLGDSALYLCASSLAGGYTDTQYFGPGTRLTVL.

The chain has TRBV18 and TRBJ1-1; possibly TRBD1 for D (5 bases). Trimming shortened V by 3 bases and J by 2 bases, and 16 bases separated the two germline ends. The CDR3 contains 16 residues. Per the germline V gene, CDR1 is KGHSH and CDR2 is LQKENI. CDR3 bases: TGTGCCAGCTCACCCAATTCGCCCGGGACCAACACTGAAGCTTTCTTT. The encoded protein is CASSPNSPGTNTEAFF. Full variable domain (missing parts from reference TRBV18 and TRBJ1-1): NAGVMQNPRHLVRRRGQEARLRCSPMKGHSHVYWYRQLPEEGLKFMVYLQKENIIDESGMPKERFSAEFPKEGPSILRIQQVVRGDSAAYFCASSPNSPGTNTEAFFGQGTRLTVV.

The chain has TRBV9 and TRBJ2-3, with D perhaps matching TRBD2 (6 bases). Trimming took off 4 bases at V and 2 bases at J, with 17 bases between the two ends. CDR1 SGDLS and CDR2 YYNGEE come from the germline V gene. CDR3 size: 16 residues. The CDR3 region is CASSPGGGTYTDTQYF. CDR3 DNA: TGTGCCAGCAGCCCTGGTGGAGGGACTTACACAGATACGCAGTATTTT.

This clone was counted only a few times. The rearrangement links TRBV6-5 to TRBJ2-1, with D perhaps matching TRBD1 (5 bases). Germline lookup yields CDR1 MNHEY and CDR2 SVGAGI. CDR3 size: 14 residues. V shed 2 bases and J shed 5 bases, with 10 bases lying between them. The DNA for the CDR3 is TGTGCCAGCAGTTACGTGACAGCACACAATGAGCAGTTCTTC. It is translated as CASSYVTAHNEQFF.

This rearrangement joins TRBV9 to TRBJ2-7, with D perhaps TRBD2 (7 bases). This CDR3 region has 14 residues. Trimming pared 0 bases from V and 2 bases from J, leaving 9 bases between. Germline V CDR1 and CDR2: SGDLS, YYNGEE. CDR3 residues: CASSVGGGPYEQYF. The DNA for the CDR3 is TGTGCCAGCAGCGTAGGCGGGGGCCCCTACGAGCAGTACTTC.

CDR3 in amino acids: CASRTHRGMNTEAFF. CDR3 coding DNA: TGTGCCAGCAGAACGCACAGGGGTATGAACACTGAAGCTTTCTTT. The chain uses TRBV28 and TRBJ1-1; 7 nucleotides agree with TRBD1. From germline, CDR1 is MDHEN and CDR2 SYDVKM. This CDR3 spans 15 amino acids. J was trimmed by 0 bases and V by 6 bases; bases with no gene match: 7. The whole variable domain, filled in from reference TRBV28 and TRBJ1-1, reads DVKVTQSSRYLVKRTGEKVFLECVQDMDHENMFWYRQDPGLGLRLIYFSYDVKMKEKGDIPEGYSVSREKKERFSLILESASTNQTSMYLCASRTHRGMNTEAFFGQGTRLTVV.

This chain uses TRBV7-9 with TRBJ2-3; TRBD2 matches at 12 bases. The CDR3 totals 16 residues. V gave up 5 bases and J gave up 2 bases; unmatched junction bases: 5. Germline V gene data show CDR1 as SEHNR and CDR2 as FQNEAQ (reference sequence). The CDR3 bases are TGTGCCAGCAGCCCGGGACTAGCGGGCCCCACAGATACGCAGTATTTT. As protein: CASSPGLAGPTDTQYF.

This chain links TRBV11-3 with TRBJ2-1; 13 bases agree with TRBD2. Trimming cost V 1 base and J 7 bases; bases outside gene matches: 10. This CDR3 spans 18 amino acids. CDR1 is SGHNT, CDR2 YENEEA, per germline. Here the CDR3 reads CASSLGPGLAGELNEQFF. CDR3 DNA sequence: TGTGCCAGCAGCTTAGGTCCCGGACTAGCGGGAGAGTTAAATGAGCAGTTCTTC.

The genes are TRBV10-2 and TRBJ2-7; the D is unclear. Trimming removed 6 bases at V and 2 bases at J, with 11 bases between. Germline CDR1 WSHSY, CDR2 SAAADI. The CDR3 runs 13 residues. In DNA form, the CDR3 reads TGCGCCAGCAGAATCCCAGGTGCCTACGAGCAGTACTTC. Its translation: CASRIPGAYEQYF.

This clone occurred a few times. This rearrangement joins TRBV12-5 to TRBJ1-5; 8 nucleotides line up with TRBD1. V gave up 2 bases and J gave up 5 bases; unmatched junction bases: 5. The CDR3 has 15 residues. Per the germline V gene, CDR1 is LGHNT and CDR2 is FRNRAP. DNA of the CDR3: TGTGCTAGTGGTTTGCAGGGACAGGTCCATCAGCCCCAGCATTTT. It encodes CASGLQGQVHQPQHF.

The chain joins TRBV30 to TRBJ1-1; D unresolved. Germline values: CDR1 GTSNPN, CDR2 SVGIG (reference sequence). V dropped 0 bases and J dropped 1 base, with 0 bases sitting between them. The CDR3 runs 11 residues. CDR3 sequence reads: CAWSVNTEAFF. Written as DNA, the CDR3 is TGTGCCTGGAGTGTGAACACTGAAGCTTTCTTT.

The CDR3 region is CAISERSGSNQPQHF. The CDR3 nucleotides read TGTGCCATCAGTGAGAGATCGGGAAGCAATCAGCCCCAGCATTTT. The V and J genes are TRBV10-3 and TRBJ1-5; no firm D call. The CDR3 runs to 15 residues. V shed 2 bases and J shed 1 base, with 9 bases lying between them. Germline V gene sequence: CDR1 ENHRY, CDR2 SYGVKD.

The chain combines TRBV5-8 with TRBJ2-1; D possibly corresponds to TRBD1 (5 bases). Germline lookup yields CDR1 SGHTS and CDR2 YDEGEE. The CDR3 is 11 residues long. V was trimmed by 5 bases and J by 7 bases, leaving 7 bases between them. CDR3 nucleotides: TGTGCCAGCAGTGGGGCGAATGAGCAGTTCTTC. Translating gives CASSGANEQFF.